The entry below gives a single T cell receptor (beta chain) sequence along with its context. These data originate in a study of Ad26.COV2.S vaccination and SARS-CoV-2 variants. Sequencing used immunoSEQ multiplex PCR; TCRdb keeps in-frame clones, though not all of them. The table has more than 300,000 clones, roughly 89% seen once. The treatment denotes: some 20 received Ad26.COV2.S at low or high dose, single or two shots; 5 received placebo; per-sample allocation not given. Sampling occurred on day 63 after the first vaccine or placebo injection. CDR3 size: 12 residues. V lost 5 bases, J lost 4 bases, and 8 bases lay in between. Germline V gene lookup returns CDR1 PRHDT and CDR2 FYEKMQ (reference sequence).

The chain couples TRBV13 to TRBJ2-5; a possible D gene is TRBD1 (5 bases). The sequencing used peripheral blood, collected in a trial of Ad26.COV2.S vaccine versus placebo. The receptor was derived from a person aged 18-65 years who received the Ad26.COV2.S COVID-19 vaccine or a placebo. CDR3 bases: TGTGCCAGCAGCCAGGGCTTAGAGACCCAGTACTTC. Its translation: CASSQGLETQYF.